This T cell receptor (beta chain) emerged from a study of T cell clones after liver transplantation. Study-wide context: Graft-donor-reactive sequences were compared with third-party-reactive TCRbeta sequences from pre-transplant mixed lymphocyte reactions. Timepoints were pre-transplant, pre-withdrawal, and after withdrawal was completed or failed. Without induction therapy, subjects received standard immunosuppression until 12-24 months post-transplant.

Worth noting for this clone: Antigen: not known.

The assay was immunoSEQ multiplex PCR, and TCRdb's table has in-frame clones only and misses some. The sample lists around 120,000 clones; 90% were seen once. This CDR3 spans 17 amino acids. Trimming pared 0 bases from V and 0 bases from J, leaving 15 bases between. Germline V gene sequence: CDR1 SGHDN, CDR2 FVKESK. Study results and caveats: Small, mixed patient groups and varying post-transplant times limit these conclusions.

The material was CD4+ T cells from blood, obtained 12 months after liver transplant. This TCR came from a human patient who received a liver transplant. T cells may partly derive from the graft donor. The rearrangement joins TRBV14 to TRBJ2-7; D perhaps matches TRBD1 (6 bases). CDR3 coding DNA: TGTGCCAGCAGCCAAGAATTCGGACAGCCGAGCTCCTACGAGCAGTACTTC. Translating gives CASSQEFGQPSSYEQYF.